Listed below are T cell receptor beta chains from one sample, sequenced in a study of blood T cell repertoires in COVID-19. The table came from immunoSEQ multiplex PCR; TCRdb's copy has only in-frame clones and leaves some out. The sample holds some 300,000 clones; more than 70% are singletons and the top ten take under 8%. Sequencing was done on a sample of peripheral blood. These receptor sequences come from a woman under 40 who had recovered from COVID-19. Each CDR3 is given with its conserved first and last residue. D genes are given only for firm matches. The listing skips clone size in some rows; elsewhere it reads once, few, many or a size class.

D gene: TRBD2
V gene: TRBV2
J gene: TRBJ2-5
clone size: -
CDR3 DNA: TGTGCCAGCAGTGGCCTACTAGCGGGGGCAGGAGAGACCCAGTACTTC
CDR3 protein: CASSGLLAGAGETQYF

D gene: -
V gene: TRBV5-5
J gene: TRBJ1-1
clone size: -
CDR3 DNA: TGTGCCAGCAGCTTCGGTAATTCTGGGGGGTTGGCCACTGAAGCTTTCTTT
CDR3 protein: CASSFGNSGGLATEAFF

D gene: TRBD2
V gene: TRBV19
J gene: TRBJ2-1
clone size: -
CDR3 DNA: TGTGCCAGTAGTATGTATAGCGGGGCAGTTCATGACAATGAGCAGTTCTTC
CDR3 protein: CASSMYSGAVHDNEQFF

D gene: TRBD2
V gene: TRBV19
J gene: TRBJ2-1
clone size: -
CDR3 DNA: TGTGCCAGTAGCCCGGGAGGGAGCTCCTACAATGAGCAGTTCTTC
CDR3 protein: CASSPGGSSYNEQFF

D gene: TRBD2
V gene: TRBV7-2
J gene: TRBJ2-5
clone size: -
CDR3 DNA: TGTGCCGCCGGGCAGCGGGGGGGCTCGGAGACCCAGTACTTC
CDR3 protein: CAAGQRGGSETQYF

D gene: TRBD1
V gene: TRBV11-1
J gene: TRBJ2-4
clone size: -
CDR3 DNA: TGTGCCAGCAGCTGGGGGACAGGGAACATTCAGTACTTC
CDR3 protein: CASSWGTGNIQYF

D gene: -
V gene: TRBV3-1/TRBV3-2
J gene: TRBJ1-3
clone size: -
CDR3 DNA: TGTGCCAGCAGCCACTACGGAGATGGAAACACCATATATTTT
CDR3 protein: CASSHYGDGNTIYF

D gene: -
V gene: TRBV21-1
J gene: TRBJ1-6
clone size: -
CDR3 DNA: TGTGCCAGCACCCAACACTACTCCTATAATTCACCCCTCCACTTT
CDR3 protein: CASTQHYSYNSPLHF

D gene: -
V gene: TRBV12-2
J gene: TRBJ1-2
clone size: -
CDR3 DNA: TGTGCAAGTCGTTCCTCCCAGGGTGCCGACTTCTATGGCTACACCTTC
CDR3 protein: CASRSSQGADFYGYTF

D gene: -
V gene: TRBV6-5
J gene: TRBJ1-3
clone size: -
CDR3 DNA: TGTGCCAGCAGACCCAATGGGGGGGGAAACACCATATATTTT
CDR3 protein: CASRPNGGGNTIYF

D gene: -
V gene: TRBV18
J gene: TRBJ2-3
clone size: -
CDR3 DNA: TGTGCCAGCTCACCGGGGACTAGCACAGATACGCAGTATTTT
CDR3 protein: CASSPGTSTDTQYF

D gene: -
V gene: TRBV4-3
J gene: TRBJ1-2
clone size: -
CDR3 DNA: TGCGCCAGCAGCCAAGAACGCCCCTACAACTATGGCTACACCTTC
CDR3 protein: CASSQERPYNYGYTF

D gene: -
V gene: TRBV30
J gene: TRBJ1-2
clone size: many
CDR3 DNA: TGTGCCTCCTCATTTCGGGGGGCCCTTTATGGCTACACCTTC
CDR3 protein: CASSFRGALYGYTF

D gene: TRBD1
V gene: TRBV30
J gene: TRBJ1-1
clone size: once
CDR3 DNA: TGTGCCTGGAAGGAACAGGGGCCGGCGGGGGCTTTCTTT
CDR3 protein: CAWKEQGPAGAFF

D gene: TRBD1
V gene: TRBV6-5
J gene: TRBJ1-6
clone size: once
CDR3 DNA: TGTGCCAGCAGTTCAACGGACAGGGGGCGATCACCCCTCCACTTT
CDR3 protein: CASSSTDRGRSPLHF

D gene: -
V gene: TRBV19
J gene: TRBJ1-2
clone size: once
CDR3 DNA: TGTGCCAGTAGTACTGGCAGGGGCCTCTATGGCTACACCTTC
CDR3 protein: CASSTGRGLYGYTF

D gene: -
V gene: TRBV7-2
J gene: TRBJ2-2
clone size: -
CDR3 DNA: TGTGCCAGCAGCTGGGCGGGGGCGGGCACCGGGGAGCTGTTTTTT
CDR3 protein: CASSWAGAGTGELFF

D gene: TRBD2
V gene: TRBV4-1
J gene: TRBJ2-7
clone size: few
CDR3 DNA: TGCGCCAGCAGCCACCCCTCCGGACTAGCGGATTCCTACGAGCAGTACTTC
CDR3 protein: CASSHPSGLADSYEQYF

D gene: TRBD1
V gene: TRBV5-6
J gene: TRBJ1-5
clone size: -
CDR3 DNA: TGTGCCAGCAGCTTCGGGACAGTCGATCAGCCCCAGCATTTT
CDR3 protein: CASSFGTVDQPQHF

D gene: -
V gene: TRBV6-2/TRBV6-3
J gene: TRBJ2-7
clone size: -
CDR3 DNA: TGTGCCAGCAGTTGGGCACGACGGGAGCAGTACTTC
CDR3 protein: CASSWARREQYF

D gene: TRBD1
V gene: TRBV28
J gene: TRBJ1-2
clone size: -
CDR3 DNA: TGTGCCAGCAGTTTATGGGAGGACAGGGAGAACTATGGCTACACCTTC
CDR3 protein: CASSLWEDRENYGYTF

D gene: -
V gene: TRBV9
J gene: TRBJ1-4
clone size: -
CDR3 DNA: TGTGCCAGCAGCTCCGTGGACAGCGAAAAACTGTTTTTT
CDR3 protein: CASSSVDSEKLFF

D gene: TRBD2
V gene: TRBV6-4
J gene: TRBJ2-1
clone size: -
CDR3 DNA: TGTGCCAGCAGCCCCTGGGTAGCGGGGGGACACAATGAGCAGTTCTTC
CDR3 protein: CASSPWVAGGHNEQFF

D gene: -
V gene: TRBV19
J gene: TRBJ1-2
clone size: -
CDR3 DNA: TGTGCCAGTAGTATCCCCTCAGGGAGCTACACCTTC
CDR3 protein: CASSIPSGSYTF

D gene: -
V gene: TRBV5-6
J gene: TRBJ1-3
clone size: once
CDR3 DNA: TGTGCCAGCAGCTTTGGCCGACTCTCTGGAAACACCATATATTTT
CDR3 protein: CASSFGRLSGNTIYF

D gene: -
V gene: TRBV6-2/TRBV6-3
J gene: TRBJ1-2
clone size: -
CDR3 DNA: TGTGCCAGCAGCTACTCGTCCATCCATTATGGCTACACCTTC
CDR3 protein: CASSYSSIHYGYTF

D gene: -
V gene: TRBV7-6
J gene: TRBJ1-1
clone size: -
CDR3 DNA: TGTGCCAGCAGCTTAGCCGGGGGGTTGAGCACTGAAGCTTTCTTT
CDR3 protein: CASSLAGGLSTEAFF

D gene: -
V gene: TRBV28
J gene: TRBJ2-5
clone size: -
CDR3 DNA: TGTGCCAGCAATCCACTGGGGGGGCGTGAGACCCAGTACTTC
CDR3 protein: CASNPLGGRETQYF

D gene: -
V gene: TRBV15
J gene: TRBJ1-1
clone size: -
CDR3 DNA: TGTGCCACCAGCAGAGATTTTAACGGTGAAGCTTTCTTT
CDR3 protein: CATSRDFNGEAFF

D gene: -
V gene: TRBV2
J gene: TRBJ1-1
clone size: once
CDR3 DNA: TGTGCCAGCAGGACTTTCGGGGTAAAGAACACTGAAGCTTTCTTT
CDR3 protein: CASRTFGVKNTEAFF

D gene: -
V gene: TRBV5-4
J gene: TRBJ1-2
clone size: -
CDR3 DNA: TGTGCCAGCAGCGGCGGGGGGCAGGGGCCATCCAACTATGGCTACACCTTC
CDR3 protein: CASSGGGQGPSNYGYTF

D gene: TRBD1
V gene: TRBV6-5
J gene: TRBJ2-7
clone size: once
CDR3 DNA: TGTGCCAGCAGTTACTACGGCGCAGGGGGCTACGAGCAGTACTTC
CDR3 protein: CASSYYGAGGYEQYF

D gene: -
V gene: TRBV3-1/TRBV3-2
J gene: TRBJ2-7
clone size: -
CDR3 DNA: TGTGCCAGCAGCCCTCGGGGGTACGAGCAGTACTTC
CDR3 protein: CASSPRGYEQYF

D gene: TRBD1
V gene: TRBV10-3
J gene: TRBJ2-7
clone size: -
CDR3 DNA: TGTGCCACCCAAACCGGGACAGGGGGGCAATACGAGCAGTACTTC
CDR3 protein: CATQTGTGGQYEQYF

D gene: -
V gene: TRBV2
J gene: TRBJ1-5
clone size: -
CDR3 DNA: TGTGCCAGCAGTGGGCAGGTGAATCAGCCCCAGCATTTT
CDR3 protein: CASSGQVNQPQHF

D gene: -
V gene: TRBV4-2
J gene: TRBJ2-1
clone size: -
CDR3 DNA: TGTGCCAGCAGCCAAGATGGTAGCGGAAACAATGAGCAGTTCTTC
CDR3 protein: CASSQDGSGNNEQFF

D gene: -
V gene: TRBV5-5
J gene: TRBJ1-5
clone size: -
CDR3 DNA: TGTGCCAGCAGCTTGGGGGGGCCTAGGAATCAGCCCCAGCATTTT
CDR3 protein: CASSLGGPRNQPQHF

D gene: TRBD1
V gene: TRBV18
J gene: TRBJ2-2
clone size: -
CDR3 DNA: TGTGCCAGCTCACCCTCGACAGGGACAACCGGGGAGCTGTTTTTT
CDR3 protein: CASSPSTGTTGELFF

D gene: TRBD1
V gene: TRBV6-5
J gene: TRBJ1-2
clone size: -
CDR3 DNA: TGTGCCAGCCGCGGGACAGGGCTCTATGGCTACACCTTC
CDR3 protein: CASRGTGLYGYTF

D gene: TRBD1
V gene: TRBV5-6
J gene: TRBJ1-6
clone size: -
CDR3 DNA: TGTGCCAGCAGCCTTGGGACAGGGGGATATTCACCCCTCCACTTT
CDR3 protein: CASSLGTGGYSPLHF

D gene: -
V gene: TRBV6-5
J gene: TRBJ1-2
clone size: -
CDR3 DNA: TGTGCCAGCAGTATCAACAGGGTAGGGGACGGCTACACCTTC
CDR3 protein: CASSINRVGDGYTF

D gene: -
V gene: TRBV2
J gene: TRBJ1-4
clone size: -
CDR3 DNA: TGTGCCAGCAGTACAACCGGGACTCGACTGTTTTTT
CDR3 protein: CASSTTGTRLFF

D gene: TRBD1
V gene: TRBV5-1
J gene: TRBJ2-1
clone size: -
CDR3 DNA: TGCGCCAGCAGCTTGGGGACAGGGGCCAGCTCCTACAATGAGCAGTTCTTC
CDR3 protein: CASSLGTGASSYNEQFF

D gene: TRBD1
V gene: TRBV28
J gene: TRBJ2-5
clone size: once
CDR3 DNA: TGTGCCAGCAGCCTTCAGGGGGTAACGCAAGAGACCCAGTACTTC
CDR3 protein: CASSLQGVTQETQYF

D gene: TRBD1
V gene: TRBV9
J gene: TRBJ1-3
clone size: -
CDR3 DNA: TGTGCCAGCAGCGTAGCGGGACAGGGGGCTGGAAACACCATATATTTT
CDR3 protein: CASSVAGQGAGNTIYF

D gene: TRBD1
V gene: TRBV2
J gene: TRBJ1-6
clone size: -
CDR3 DNA: TGTGCCAGCAGGGGAGGAGACAGGGGTAATTCACCCCTCCACTTT
CDR3 protein: CASRGGDRGNSPLHF

D gene: -
V gene: TRBV30
J gene: TRBJ2-5
clone size: -
CDR3 DNA: TGTGCCTGTTGGACATCGGTTTCCGAAGAGACCCAGTACTTC
CDR3 protein: CACWTSVSEETQYF

D gene: TRBD1
V gene: TRBV5-1
J gene: TRBJ1-1
clone size: -
CDR3 DNA: TGCGCCAGCAGCTTGGGACAGGGGAGCACTGAAGCTTTCTTT
CDR3 protein: CASSLGQGSTEAFF

D gene: -
V gene: TRBV4-1
J gene: TRBJ1-1
clone size: -
CDR3 DNA: TGCGCCAGCAGCCAAGAGATTCGACAGTTGAACACTGAAGCTTTCTTT
CDR3 protein: CASSQEIRQLNTEAFF

D gene: TRBD2
V gene: TRBV29-1
J gene: TRBJ2-1
clone size: -
CDR3 DNA: TGCAGCGTTGACTTAGGTGGTAGCGGGGGGACCTACAATGAGCAGTTCTTC
CDR3 protein: CSVDLGGSGGTYNEQFF

D gene: -
V gene: TRBV5-1
J gene: TRBJ1-5
clone size: -
CDR3 DNA: TGCGCCAGCAGCTTTTTAATTTGGGCCCAGGACAGAGCTCCGAATAGCAATCAGCCCCAGCATTTT
CDR3 protein: CASSFLIWAQDRAPNSNQPQHF

D gene: TRBD1
V gene: TRBV2
J gene: TRBJ1-2
clone size: -
CDR3 DNA: TGTGCCAGCAGTGAGGACAGGGAGTACACCTTC
CDR3 protein: CASSEDREYTF